These 14 T cell receptor beta chains were sequenced from one sample in a study of OX40 agonist ivuxolimab in advanced cancers. Profiled with immunoSEQ multiplex PCR; TCRdb holds only in-frame clones, not every one. The repertoire holds about 24,000 clones, with around 90% as singletons. Sequencing used CD4+ or CD8+ T cells sorted from blood, obtained in a trial of the OX40 agonist ivuxolimab. The receptors originated from an adult with an advanced solid tumor such as melanoma, head and neck, liver or kidney cancer.

CDR3 loop: CATSRDLGTDTQYF. CDR3 DNA: TGTGCCACCAGCAGAGATTTGGGCACAGATACGCAGTATTTT. The rearrangement uses TRBV15 and TRBJ2-3, with D unresolved. The CDR3 is 14 residues long. The germline V and J ends were trimmed by 0 bases and 1 base, with 5 bases remaining between them. From germline, CDR1 is LNHNV and CDR2 YYDKDF (reference sequence). Full variable domain (outside the CDR3, taken from reference TRBV15 and TRBJ2-3): DAMVIQNPRYQVTQFGKPVTLSCSQTLNHNVMYWYQQKSSQAPKLLFHYYDKDFNNEADTPDNFQSRRPNTSFCFLDIRSPGLGDTAMYLCATSRDLGTDTQYFGPGTRLTVL.

This chain joins TRBV19 and TRBJ1-1, with D possibly being TRBD1 (5 bases). The CDR3 runs 16 residues. V was trimmed by 3 bases and J by 1 base, leaving 15 bases between them. Germline CDR1 reads LNHDA; CDR2 reads SQIVND (reference sequence). The CDR3 DNA reads TGTGCCAGTAGTATGGGGCGGCTTAGAGGGAACACTGAAGCTTTCTTT. Its translation: CASSMGRLRGNTEAFF.

This chain connects TRBV7-2 to TRBJ1-1; D not certain. The germline V gene encodes CDR1 SGHTA and CDR2 FQGNSA. Trimming stripped 3 bases from V and 6 bases from J, with 11 bases between. The CDR3 consists of 13 residues. CDR3 sequence: CASSFSVGAEAFF. As DNA, the CDR3 is TGTGCCAGCAGCTTTTCAGTTGGGGCTGAAGCTTTCTTT.

The chain has TRBV27 and TRBJ2-7, with D perhaps matching TRBD1 (6 bases). From germline, CDR1 is MNHEY and CDR2 SMNVEV (reference sequence). V was cut by 2 bases and J by 3 bases, with 14 bases left in between. This CDR3 spans 15 amino acids. The CDR3 nucleotides are TGTGCCAGCAGTTTAAGCGCAGGGGCCATCTACGAGCAGTACTTC. It yields the protein CASSLSAGAIYEQYF.

This clone has just one count. The rearrangement joins TRBV6-5 to TRBJ2-5; TRBD1 matches at 11 bases. Germline V gene sequence: CDR1 MNHEY, CDR2 SVGAGI. This CDR3 has 15 amino acids. V was pared by 6 bases and J by 5 bases, with 8 bases of the junction left unmatched. As DNA, the CDR3 is TGTGCCAGCAGCCTCGTCGGACAGGGGGCTGAGACCCAGTACTTC. It is translated as CASSLVGQGAETQYF.

The V gene is TRBV5-4, the J gene TRBJ2-1; 13 positions agree with TRBD2. J lost 7 bases, V lost 4 bases, and 8 bases had no gene match. There are 16 residues in the CDR3. Per germline, CDR1 SGHNT and CDR2 YYREEE (reference sequence). The CDR3 coding sequence is TGTGCCAGCAGCCCGGAGACTAGCGGGGGGCGGAATGAGCAGTTCTTC. It specifies CASSPETSGGRNEQFF. Using reference TRBV5-4 and TRBJ2-1 for the parts outside the CDR3, the full variable domain is ETGVTQSPTHLIKTRGQQVTLRCSSQSGHNTVSWYQQALGQGPQFIFQYYREEENGRGNFPPRFSGLQFPNYSSELNVNALELDDSALYLCASSPETSGGRNEQFFGPGTRLTVL.

This chain connects TRBV5-5 to TRBJ1-5; 7 bases are a match to TRBD1. This CDR3 region has 15 residues. V dropped 3 bases and J dropped 1; count of bases not matched to a gene: 4. Looked up from germline, CDR1 is SGHKS and CDR2 is YYEKEE (reference sequence). The CDR3 DNA is TGTGCCAGCAGCTCATCAGGGGGAAGCAATCAGCCCCAGCATTTT. Translation gives CASSSSGGSNQPQHF.

The rearrangement uses TRBV4-1 and TRBJ2-1, with 8 bases fitting TRBD1. J was trimmed by 9 bases and V by 0 bases; bases with no gene match: 7. The CDR3 runs 15 residues. CDR1 MGHRA and CDR2 YSYEKL come from the germline V gene. This CDR3 is CASSQDQTGAGEQFF. The CDR3 coding sequence is TGCGCCAGCAGCCAAGATCAGACAGGGGCGGGTGAGCAGTTCTTC.

The rearrangement links TRBV13 to TRBJ2-7; D possibly matches TRBD1 or TRBD2 (6 bases each). CDR3 size: 15 residues. The V gene lost 5 bases and the J gene lost 1 base, with 15 bases spanning the gap. Germline CDR1 is PRHDT and CDR2 is FYEKMQ (reference sequence). CDR3 bases: TGTGCCAGCAGCCCGGAGGGGGGAGGATCCTACGAGCAGTACTTC. This gives the protein CASSPEGGGSYEQYF.

J is TRBJ2-2 and V is TRBV28; the D gene is possibly TRBD1 (5 bases). V was clipped by 6 bases and J by 4 bases, with 15 bases between them. The CDR3 contains 15 residues. Germline-derived CDR1 and CDR2 are MDHEN and SYDVKM. Here the CDR3 DNA reads TGTGCCAGCAGCTCTTCCCTCAGGGTCACCGGGGAGCTGTTTTTT. Residues: CASSSSLRVTGELFF. The variable domain in full, completed from reference TRBV28 and TRBJ2-2, reads DVKVTQSSRYLVKRTGEKVFLECVQDMDHENMFWYRQDPGLGLRLIYFSYDVKMKEKGDIPEGYSVSREKKERFSLILESASTNQTSMYLCASSSSLRVTGELFFGEGSRLTVL.

The rearrangement uses TRBV7-9 and TRBJ1-1, with D possibly TRBD1 on 5 matching bases. CDR1 is SEHNR, CDR2 FQNEAQ, per germline (reference sequence). V lost 5 bases and J 2 bases, leaving 12 bases between the germline ends. The CDR3 contains 14 residues. CDR3 sequence (DNA): TGTGCCAGCAGCCTCGGGACGGTTAACACTGAAGCTTTCTTT. Residues: CASSLGTVNTEAFF.

This clone has just a few counts. The rearrangement joins TRBV2 to TRBJ1-4, with 8 positions matching TRBD1. Germline CDR1 and CDR2: SNHLY and FYNNEI. With V trimmed by 8 bases and J by 8 bases, 10 bases remained unmatched. The CDR3 runs 14 residues. The CDR3 reads CASRRQGSREKLFF. The CDR3 DNA sequence: TGTGCCAGCCGTCGACAGGGGAGTCGGGAAAAACTGTTTTTT. Drawing the rest from reference TRBV2 and TRBJ1-4, the complete variable domain is EPEVTQTPSHQVTQMGQEVILRCVPISNHLYFYWYRQILGQKVEFLVSFYNNEISEKSEIFDDQFSVERPDGSNFTLKIRSTKLEDSAMYFCASRRQGSREKLFFGSGTQLSVL.

The rearrangement joins TRBV11-2 to TRBJ2-1, with 12 bases that match TRBD2. Germline assignment: CDR1 SGHAT and CDR2 FQNNGV. The J segment lost 8 bases and the V segment lost 0 bases, leaving 2 bases of the junction unmatched. The CDR3 covers 15 residues. For the CDR3, the DNA is TGTGCCAGCAGCTTAGAACTAGCGGGGGGCCATGAGCAGTTCTTC. This encodes CASSLELAGGHEQFF. The full variable domain, with the rest looked up from reference TRBV11-2 and TRBJ2-1, is EAGVAQSPRYKIIEKRQSVAFWCNPISGHATLYWYQQILGQGPKLLIQFQNNGVVDDSQLPKDRFSAERLKGVDSTLKIQPAKLEDSAVYLCASSLELAGGHEQFFGPGTRLTVL.

The rearrangement links TRBV6-5 to TRBJ2-3; D might be TRBD2 (6 bases). Germline lookup yields CDR1 MNHEY and CDR2 SVGAGI. V was cut by 0 bases and J by 4 bases, with 14 bases left in between. This CDR3 has 16 amino acids. CDR3 residues: CASSYSGGEWADTQYF. Written as DNA, the CDR3 is TGTGCCAGCAGTTACTCAGGCGGGGAATGGGCAGATACGCAGTATTTT.